This T cell receptor (beta chain) appears in the sequencing data of a study of blood T cells in healthy people across ages. Study information: Capturing about one barcoded beta molecule per two T cells was achieved by template switching.

A second PCR, run for roughly 7 to 12 cycles, used a sample-barcoded 5' primer plus a J-beta primer mix. Using its own MiXCR run on the 5' RACE reads, TCRdb lists one record per CDR3 protein. The repertoire holds fewer than 2,000,000 distinct CDR3 sequences, with about two fifths as singletons. The germline V gene has CDR1 SNHLY and CDR2 FYNNEI. V was clipped by 7 bases and J by 5 bases, with 10 bases between them. The CDR3 consists of 12 residues. The origin of this receptor is a human donor in good health. The sequenced material came from blood. The chain uses TRBV2 and TRBJ2-3, with D unclear. Here the CDR3 DNA reads TGTGCCAGCATTGGCTCCTTAGATACGCAGTATTTT. Amino acids: CASIGSLDTQYF.